Listed below are T cell receptor beta chains from one sample, sequenced in a study of blood T cell repertoires in COVID-19. Libraries were prepared by immunoSEQ multiplex PCR; TCRdb keeps only in-frame clonotypes and omits some of them. The sample has approximately 110,000 clones; roughly 81% are singletons. The sample taken for sequencing was peripheral blood. Receptor source: a woman aged 65 to 85 with acute or convalescent COVID-19. The CDR3 runs from the conserved cysteine through the conserved F or W. Fields, in order: clone size, V gene, D gene, J gene, CDR3 protein, CDR3 DNA. A D gene is named only where the DNA matches it firmly. Clone size is stated in some rows and not others, as once, few, many or a class when expanded.

clone_size: NA
v_call: TRBV15
d_call: TRBD1
j_call: TRBJ1-5
cdr3_aa: CATSRVSGTGSNQPQHF
cdr3_nt: TGTGCCACCAGCAGAGTATCGGGGACAGGGAGCAATCAGCCCCAGCATTTT

clone_size: NA
v_call: TRBV6-4
d_call: NA
j_call: TRBJ1-5
cdr3_aa: CASSSELHQPQHF
cdr3_nt: TGTGCCAGCAGCTCTGAACTCCATCAGCCCCAGCATTTT

clone_size: once
v_call: TRBV28
d_call: NA
j_call: TRBJ2-4
cdr3_aa: CASCPGTLQQVLYF
cdr3_nt: TGTGCCAGCTGCCCCGGGACACTGCAACAGGTTCTGTACTTC

clone_size: NA
v_call: TRBV24-1
d_call: NA
j_call: TRBJ2-1
cdr3_aa: CATSDPLYNEQFF
cdr3_nt: TGTGCCACCAGTGACCCGTTGTACAATGAGCAGTTCTTC

clone_size: NA
v_call: TRBV27
d_call: TRBD2
j_call: TRBJ2-5
cdr3_aa: CASSSGLAGVWETQYF
cdr3_nt: TGTGCCAGCAGTTCAGGACTAGCGGGAGTGTGGGAGACCCAGTACTTC

clone_size: NA
v_call: TRBV2
d_call: TRBD2
j_call: TRBJ2-3
cdr3_aa: CASSDSLAVNTDTQYF
cdr3_nt: TGTGCCAGCAGTGATTCCCTAGCGGTAAACACAGATACGCAGTATTTT

clone_size: NA
v_call: TRBV7-9
d_call: TRBD2
j_call: TRBJ2-7
cdr3_aa: CASSGGTTLYEQYF
cdr3_nt: TGTGCCAGCAGCGGCGGGACTACTCTTTACGAGCAGTACTTC

clone_size: few
v_call: TRBV4-3
d_call: NA
j_call: TRBJ2-5
cdr3_aa: CASSQDAGIAGKTQYF
cdr3_nt: TGCGCCAGCAGCCAAGACGCCGGGATCGCGGGGAAAACCCAGTACTTC

clone_size: NA
v_call: TRBV7-2
d_call: TRBD2
j_call: TRBJ2-3
cdr3_aa: CASPGQGRANTDTQYF
cdr3_nt: TGTGCCAGCCCCGGCCAAGGGAGGGCTAACACAGATACGCAGTATTTT

clone_size: NA
v_call: TRBV27
d_call: NA
j_call: TRBJ1-3
cdr3_aa: CASSLGLSGNTIYF
cdr3_nt: TGTGCCAGCAGTTTAGGGCTCTCTGGAAACACCATATATTTT

clone_size: NA
v_call: TRBV9
d_call: NA
j_call: TRBJ2-1
cdr3_aa: CASSAELSRNEQFF
cdr3_nt: TGTGCCAGCAGCGCTGAGCTTTCCCGCAATGAGCAGTTCTTC

clone_size: NA
v_call: TRBV19
d_call: TRBD1
j_call: TRBJ1-1
cdr3_aa: CASSTGPDLTEAFF
cdr3_nt: TGTGCCAGTTCGACAGGGCCCGATCTCACTGAAGCTTTCTTT

clone_size: NA
v_call: TRBV4-3
d_call: TRBD2
j_call: TRBJ2-3
cdr3_aa: CASSQDGNLAGVPDTQYF
cdr3_nt: TGCGCCAGCAGCCAAGATGGTAACCTAGCGGGAGTGCCAGATACGCAGTATTTT

clone_size: NA
v_call: TRBV19
d_call: NA
j_call: TRBJ2-1
cdr3_aa: CASSMNRDNEQFF
cdr3_nt: TGTGCCAGTAGTATGAACAGAGACAATGAGCAGTTCTTC

clone_size: NA
v_call: TRBV5-4
d_call: NA
j_call: TRBJ1-4
cdr3_aa: CASSLGRATNEKLFF
cdr3_nt: TGTGCCAGCAGCTTGGGCAGGGCAACTAATGAAAAACTGTTTTTT

clone_size: NA
v_call: TRBV5-1
d_call: TRBD2
j_call: TRBJ2-5
cdr3_aa: CASSLMASGMWETQYF
cdr3_nt: TGCGCCAGCAGCTTGATGGCTAGCGGGATGTGGGAGACCCAGTACTTC

clone_size: NA
v_call: TRBV5-4
d_call: NA
j_call: TRBJ1-1
cdr3_aa: CASSLGGRQDGTEAFF
cdr3_nt: TGTGCCAGCAGCTTGGGAGGAAGACAGGATGGGACTGAAGCTTTCTTT

clone_size: once
v_call: TRBV29-1
d_call: NA
j_call: TRBJ2-7
cdr3_aa: CSVQTVHEQYF
cdr3_nt: TGCAGCGTTCAGACAGTCCACGAGCAGTACTTC

clone_size: NA
v_call: TRBV7-3
d_call: NA
j_call: TRBJ2-5
cdr3_aa: CASSPAGVTQYF
cdr3_nt: TGTGCCAGCAGCCCTGCCGGAGTGACCCAGTACTTC

clone_size: few
v_call: TRBV10-3
d_call: NA
j_call: TRBJ2-1
cdr3_aa: CAISAAGITVGDEQFF
cdr3_nt: TGTGCCATCAGTGCTGCCGGGATCACAGTGGGCGATGAGCAGTTCTTC

clone_size: NA
v_call: TRBV6-6
d_call: NA
j_call: TRBJ1-5
cdr3_aa: CASNRDLGQPQHF
cdr3_nt: TGTGCCAGCAATCGGGACTTGGGTCAGCCCCAGCATTTT

clone_size: once
v_call: TRBV12-3/TRBV12-4
d_call: NA
j_call: TRBJ2-3
cdr3_aa: CASSPLTPDTQYF
cdr3_nt: TGTGCCAGCAGTCCGCTGACACCAGATACGCAGTATTTT

clone_size: few
v_call: TRBV9
d_call: NA
j_call: TRBJ2-1
cdr3_aa: CASSAPLTTDYNEQFF
cdr3_nt: TGTGCCAGCAGCGCCCCCCTTACTACCGACTACAATGAGCAGTTCTTC

clone_size: NA
v_call: TRBV3-1/TRBV3-2
d_call: TRBD1
j_call: TRBJ2-5
cdr3_aa: CASSPIQGGQETQYF
cdr3_nt: TGTGCCAGCAGTCCTATACAGGGGGGACAAGAGACCCAGTACTTC

clone_size: NA
v_call: TRBV5-1
d_call: TRBD1
j_call: TRBJ2-7
cdr3_aa: CASSSHRGFGSYEQYF
cdr3_nt: TGCGCCAGCAGTTCACACAGGGGATTCGGCTCCTACGAGCAGTACTTC

clone_size: NA
v_call: TRBV5-6
d_call: NA
j_call: TRBJ1-3
cdr3_aa: CASSVDSYGNTIYF
cdr3_nt: TGTGCCAGCAGCGTGGACAGCTATGGAAACACCATATATTTT

clone_size: NA
v_call: TRBV29-1
d_call: TRBD2
j_call: TRBJ2-7
cdr3_aa: CSVDGLAGGSYEQYF
cdr3_nt: TGCAGCGTTGACGGATTGGCGGGGGGCTCCTACGAGCAGTACTTC

clone_size: NA
v_call: TRBV4-3
d_call: NA
j_call: TRBJ1-1
cdr3_aa: CASSQEAFRDTDTEAFF
cdr3_nt: TGCGCCAGCAGCCAAGAGGCGTTCCGGGACACCGACACTGAAGCTTTCTTT

clone_size: NA
v_call: TRBV27
d_call: NA
j_call: TRBJ2-7
cdr3_aa: CASSSLDIYEQYF
cdr3_nt: TGTGCCAGCAGTTCCTTAGACATCTACGAGCAGTACTTC

clone_size: NA
v_call: TRBV5-1
d_call: NA
j_call: TRBJ2-5
cdr3_aa: CASSPLRGRQETQYF
cdr3_nt: TGCGCCAGCAGCCCCCTCAGGGGTCGTCAAGAGACCCAGTACTTC

clone_size: once
v_call: TRBV9
d_call: TRBD1
j_call: TRBJ1-1
cdr3_aa: CASSGPRGPNTEAFF
cdr3_nt: TGTGCCAGCAGCGGGCCCAGGGGGCCTAATACTGAAGCTTTCTTT

clone_size: NA
v_call: TRBV19
d_call: TRBD2
j_call: TRBJ2-3
cdr3_aa: CASTPGGASGRNTQYF
cdr3_nt: TGTGCCAGTACCCCTGGAGGGGCTAGCGGGAGGAATACGCAGTATTTT

clone_size: NA
v_call: TRBV16
d_call: NA
j_call: TRBJ1-5
cdr3_aa: CASSPPGSNQPQHF
cdr3_nt: TGTGCCAGCAGCCCCCCGGGTAGCAATCAGCCCCAGCATTTT

clone_size: NA
v_call: TRBV7-3
d_call: NA
j_call: TRBJ2-1
cdr3_aa: CASSLTPGQTNEQFF
cdr3_nt: TGTGCCAGCAGCCTAACCCCAGGACAGACCAATGAGCAGTTCTTC

clone_size: NA
v_call: TRBV5-1
d_call: NA
j_call: TRBJ2-7
cdr3_aa: CASSLDTGSSYEQYF
cdr3_nt: TGCGCCAGCAGCTTGGACACAGGGTCCTCCTACGAGCAGTACTTC

clone_size: NA
v_call: TRBV9
d_call: NA
j_call: TRBJ1-2
cdr3_aa: CASSVGSQGGTYTF
cdr3_nt: TGTGCCAGCAGCGTAGGTTCCCAGGGAGGGACTTACACCTTC

clone_size: NA
v_call: TRBV29-1
d_call: TRBD1
j_call: TRBJ2-2
cdr3_aa: CSVAGQVNLNTGELFF
cdr3_nt: TGCAGCGTCGCGGGACAGGTTAACCTGAACACCGGGGAGCTGTTTTTT

clone_size: NA
v_call: TRBV6-5
d_call: NA
j_call: TRBJ1-2
cdr3_aa: CASRHMGGYTF
cdr3_nt: TGTGCCAGCCGACACATGGGCGGCTACACCTTC

clone_size: NA
v_call: TRBV5-1
d_call: TRBD2
j_call: TRBJ2-3
cdr3_aa: CASSARGGQDTQYF
cdr3_nt: TGCGCCAGCAGCGCCCGGGGGGGACAAGATACGCAGTATTTT

clone_size: NA
v_call: TRBV9
d_call: NA
j_call: TRBJ2-1
cdr3_aa: CASSPILDTNEQFF
cdr3_nt: TGTGCCAGCAGCCCGATACTAGATACCAATGAGCAGTTCTTC

clone_size: NA
v_call: TRBV7-2
d_call: TRBD1
j_call: TRBJ2-4
cdr3_aa: CASSLAQRTGAIAKNIQYF
cdr3_nt: TGTGCCAGCAGCTTAGCCCAGAGAACAGGGGCCATAGCCAAAAACATTCAGTACTTC

clone_size: once
v_call: TRBV29-1
d_call: TRBD1
j_call: TRBJ1-1
cdr3_aa: CSVRQGGTEAFF
cdr3_nt: TGCAGCGTTAGACAGGGGGGCACTGAAGCTTTCTTT

clone_size: NA
v_call: TRBV15
d_call: NA
j_call: TRBJ2-2
cdr3_aa: CATTVTGAGELFF
cdr3_nt: TGTGCCACCACCGTAACGGGGGCCGGGGAGCTGTTTTTT

clone_size: NA
v_call: TRBV20-1
d_call: NA
j_call: TRBJ1-2
cdr3_aa: CSVEGNYGYTF
cdr3_nt: TGCAGTGTCGAGGGCAACTATGGCTACACCTTC

clone_size: NA
v_call: TRBV9
d_call: TRBD2
j_call: TRBJ2-2
cdr3_aa: CASSVGVAGGNFAGELFF
cdr3_nt: TGTGCCAGCAGCGTAGGAGTAGCGGGGGGAAATTTCGCCGGGGAGCTGTTTTTT

clone_size: NA
v_call: TRBV10-3
d_call: NA
j_call: TRBJ1-4
cdr3_aa: CAISDLGGFNNEKLFF
cdr3_nt: TGTGCCATCAGTGACCTAGGGGGTTTTAATAATGAAAAACTGTTTTTT

clone_size: NA
v_call: TRBV9
d_call: NA
j_call: TRBJ1-2
cdr3_aa: CASSSAGSDGYTF
cdr3_nt: TGTGCCAGCTCCTCAGCAGGGTCTGATGGCTACACCTTC

clone_size: NA
v_call: TRBV11-2
d_call: TRBD1
j_call: TRBJ1-6
cdr3_aa: CASRAGQGDSSPLHF
cdr3_nt: TGTGCCAGCAGGGCCGGACAGGGCGACTCTTCACCCCTCCACTTT

clone_size: once
v_call: TRBV27
d_call: TRBD2
j_call: TRBJ2-7
cdr3_aa: CASSLGLAGVRQYF
cdr3_nt: TGTGCCAGCAGTTTAGGTCTAGCGGGAGTCAGGCAGTACTTC

clone_size: NA
v_call: TRBV3-1/TRBV3-2
d_call: NA
j_call: TRBJ2-7
cdr3_aa: CASSQVGGDAYEQYF
cdr3_nt: TGTGCCAGCAGCCAAGTGGGCGGGGATGCCTACGAGCAGTACTTC

clone_size: NA
v_call: TRBV5-1
d_call: TRBD2
j_call: TRBJ2-3
cdr3_aa: CASSPGGRSSTDTQYF
cdr3_nt: TGCGCCAGCAGCCCGGGCGGGAGGTCTAGCACAGATACGCAGTATTTT

clone_size: few
v_call: TRBV5-6
d_call: TRBD1
j_call: TRBJ2-7
cdr3_aa: CASSYRTGVSYEQYF
cdr3_nt: TGTGCCAGCAGCTATCGTACAGGGGTTTCCTACGAGCAGTACTTC

clone_size: NA
v_call: TRBV4-3
d_call: NA
j_call: TRBJ1-5
cdr3_aa: CASSQDQGNQPQHF
cdr3_nt: TGCGCCAGCAGCCAAGATCAGGGCAATCAGCCCCAGCATTTT

clone_size: few
v_call: TRBV3-1/TRBV3-2
d_call: TRBD1
j_call: TRBJ1-2
cdr3_aa: CASSQADRGGYTF
cdr3_nt: TGTGCCAGCAGCCAAGCCGACAGGGGCGGCTACACCTTC

clone_size: NA
v_call: TRBV11-3
d_call: NA
j_call: TRBJ1-2
cdr3_aa: CASSLTTGLNYGYTF
cdr3_nt: TGTGCCAGCAGCCTGACGACGGGACTTAACTATGGCTACACCTTC